This TCR beta chain was documented in a study of T cell changes during pregnancy in multiple sclerosis (dated by TCRdb to between 2018 and 2021). About the full investigation: The study looked at changes in the T cell repertoire across pregnancy in women with multiple sclerosis.

Points on this clone: Its antigen target is currently unknown. No per-base quality is available; no much larger clone lies one base away.

According to the germline V gene (reference sequence), CDR1 reads SEHNR and CDR2 reads FQNEAQ. Trimming at the junction amounts to 4 bases on V and 7 bases on J, and the germline ends lie 16 bases apart. From its cysteine to its phenylalanine, the CDR3 spans 15 amino acids. Only CDR3 DNA remains: 45 bases, in frame from the first base. Library prep was done by the immunoSEQ multiplex PCR assay. TCRdb took this table from immuneACCESS and kept in-frame rearrangements with V and J called. Such tables lack part of the clones; where checked against another copy, unresolved V genes explain under half of the gap, and the rest is unexplained. This sample is represented by about 68,000 clones; around 92% of them were singletons. Around 1.3% of the sample lies in the top ten.

The rearranged segments are TRBV7-9 and TRBJ1-4; D gene: possibly TRBD1, on 6 matching bases. The TCR comes from a female donor in good health, enrolled as a control in a pregnancy study. The source was peripheral blood, collected in the second trimester of pregnancy. The CDR3 sequence is CASSSGAGDSEKLFF. The DNA is TGTGCCAGCAGCTCAGGGGCGGGGGATTCTGAAAAACTGTTTTTT.